This T cell receptor (beta chain) was captured by sequencing in a study of shared T cell receptors in the human thymus. Some clones are missing from TCRdb's copy, which holds only in-frame ones; the method was immunoSEQ multiplex PCR. The data contain hundreds of thousands of clones, about 90% of them singletons. V was shortened by 5 bases and J by 4 bases, with 14 bases between the two germline ends. The CDR3 sequence is 14 residues long. CDR1 and CDR2 from the germline V gene are MNHEY and SMNVEV (reference sequence). The sample also formed part of further work on human thymus T cells. From that report: Donors were healthy Finnish infants having corrective surgery for congenital heart defects. It was from resections taken during corrective heart surgery that the thymus tissue came. Thymic repertoires from unrelated individuals overlapped highly, related research reported.

The chain combines TRBV27 with TRBJ1-1; perhaps TRBD1 as D (5 bases). This TCR was recovered from a boy less than two years old with a congenital heart defect. Sequenced input: thymocytes. The CDR3 reads CASSTGTGGTEAFF. CDR3 DNA sequence: TGTGCCAGCAGTACCGGGACGGGAGGCACTGAAGCTTTCTTT.